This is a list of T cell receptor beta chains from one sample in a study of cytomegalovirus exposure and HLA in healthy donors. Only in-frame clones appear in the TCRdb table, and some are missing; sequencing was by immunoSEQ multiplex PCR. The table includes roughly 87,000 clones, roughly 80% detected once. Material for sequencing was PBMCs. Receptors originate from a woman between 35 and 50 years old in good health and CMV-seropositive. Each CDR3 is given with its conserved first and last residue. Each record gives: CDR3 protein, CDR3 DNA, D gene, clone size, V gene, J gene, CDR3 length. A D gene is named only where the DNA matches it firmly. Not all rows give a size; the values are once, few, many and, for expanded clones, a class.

CDR3aa: CASSLPDREYNEQFF; CDR3nt: TGTGCCAGCAGCTTGCCGGACAGGGAGTACAATGAGCAGTTCTTC; d_gene: TRBD1; abundance: once; v_gene: TRBV5-6; j_gene: TRBJ2-1; len: 15
CDR3aa: CASSHSGGAFADTQYF; CDR3nt: TGTGCCAGCAGCCATAGCGGGGGGGCCTTCGCAGATACGCAGTATTTT; d_gene: TRBD2; abundance: -; v_gene: TRBV13; j_gene: TRBJ2-3; len: 16
CDR3aa: CASSLTMAGGSYEQYF; CDR3nt: TGTGCCAGCAGTTTAACGATGGCGGGGGGCTCCTACGAGCAGTACTTC; d_gene: TRBD2; abundance: -; v_gene: TRBV27; j_gene: TRBJ2-7; len: 16
CDR3aa: CASSLLPGLAGSHRGYEQYF; CDR3nt: TGTGCCAGCAGTTTGTTACCGGGACTAGCGGGATCTCATCGGGGCTACGAGCAGTACTTC; d_gene: TRBD2; abundance: few; v_gene: TRBV28; j_gene: TRBJ2-7; len: 20
CDR3aa: CASSFRYTNNEQFF; CDR3nt: TGCGCCAGCAGCTTTCGTTACACTAACAATGAGCAGTTCTTC; d_gene: -; abundance: -; v_gene: TRBV5-1; j_gene: TRBJ2-1; len: 14
CDR3aa: CASSRLGDEVEQYF; CDR3nt: TGTGCCAGCAGCCGTTTAGGAGACGAGGTCGAGCAGTACTTC; d_gene: -; abundance: -; v_gene: TRBV4-2; j_gene: TRBJ2-7; len: 14
CDR3aa: CASSVARGYSGNTIYF; CDR3nt: TGTGCCAGCAGCGTCGCAAGGGGCTACTCTGGAAACACCATATATTTT; d_gene: -; abundance: -; v_gene: TRBV9; j_gene: TRBJ1-3; len: 16
CDR3aa: CASSYGTGPGELFF; CDR3nt: TGTGCCAGCAGTTACGGGACAGGGCCCGGGGAGCTGTTTTTT; d_gene: TRBD1; abundance: -; v_gene: TRBV27; j_gene: TRBJ2-2; len: 14
CDR3aa: CSVGGLGYTF; CDR3nt: TGCAGCGTTGGAGGGCTGGGCTACACCTTC; d_gene: -; abundance: once; v_gene: TRBV29-1; j_gene: TRBJ1-2; len: 10
CDR3aa: CASSKLPTRNYEQYF; CDR3nt: TGCGCCAGCAGCAAGCTCCCCACTAGAAACTACGAGCAGTACTTC; d_gene: -; abundance: -; v_gene: TRBV5-1; j_gene: TRBJ2-7; len: 15
CDR3aa: CASSFAPGTGQQKAFF; CDR3nt: TGTGCCAGCAGCTTCGCCCCCGGGACAGGCCAACAAAAAGCTTTCTTT; d_gene: TRBD1; abundance: once; v_gene: TRBV5-5; j_gene: TRBJ1-1; len: 16
CDR3aa: CASSEAGLTRTFTDTQYF; CDR3nt: TGTGCCAGCAGTGAGGCGGGACTAACGCGAACCTTCACAGATACGCAGTATTTT; d_gene: TRBD2; abundance: few; v_gene: TRBV6-1; j_gene: TRBJ2-3; len: 18
CDR3aa: CASSEGLNRGSNQPQHF; CDR3nt: TGTGCCAGCAGTGAAGGACTAAACAGGGGTAGCAATCAGCCCCAGCATTTT; d_gene: TRBD1; abundance: -; v_gene: TRBV6-1; j_gene: TRBJ1-5; len: 17
CDR3aa: CASSLAPTGLGVRSPLHF; CDR3nt: TGCGCCAGCAGCTTGGCCCCGACAGGTCTAGGGGTTCGTTCACCCCTCCACTTT; d_gene: -; abundance: -; v_gene: TRBV5-1; j_gene: TRBJ1-6; len: 18
CDR3aa: CASSLRDRPSYEQYF; CDR3nt: TGTGCCAGCAGCCTCCGGGACAGACCCTCCTACGAGCAGTACTTC; d_gene: TRBD1; abundance: few; v_gene: TRBV7-9; j_gene: TRBJ2-7; len: 15
CDR3aa: CASSLGTSGTTGELFF; CDR3nt: TGTGCCAGCAGCTTAGGGACTAGCGGGACAACCGGGGAGCTGTTTTTT; d_gene: TRBD2; abundance: -; v_gene: TRBV7-3; j_gene: TRBJ2-2; len: 16
CDR3aa: CASSTLSGDLDYGYTF; CDR3nt: TGTGCCAGTAGTACATTATCAGGGGACCTCGACTATGGCTACACCTTC; d_gene: -; abundance: -; v_gene: TRBV19; j_gene: TRBJ1-2; len: 16
CDR3aa: CSVEGPGGYEQYF; CDR3nt: TGCAGCGTTGAAGGTCCAGGGGGTTACGAGCAGTACTTC; d_gene: TRBD1; abundance: -; v_gene: TRBV29-1; j_gene: TRBJ2-7; len: 13
CDR3aa: CASSTSGRTDTQYF; CDR3nt: TGTGCCAGCAGTACTAGCGGGAGAACCGATACGCAGTATTTT; d_gene: TRBD2; abundance: -; v_gene: TRBV25-1; j_gene: TRBJ2-3; len: 14
CDR3aa: CASSSLRAGGEAFF; CDR3nt: TGTGCCAGCAGCTCCCTCCGAGCGGGGGGCGAAGCTTTCTTT; d_gene: -; abundance: -; v_gene: TRBV11-2; j_gene: TRBJ1-1; len: 14
CDR3aa: CASSLGRNQPQHF; CDR3nt: TGTGCCAGCAGCTTAGGCAGGAACCAGCCCCAGCATTTT; d_gene: -; abundance: -; v_gene: TRBV7-2; j_gene: TRBJ1-5; len: 13
CDR3aa: CASSPVHRSGRNTEAFF; CDR3nt: TGTGCCAGCAGTCCAGTTCACAGGTCTGGTCGGAACACTGAAGCTTTCTTT; d_gene: -; abundance: -; v_gene: TRBV27; j_gene: TRBJ1-1; len: 17
CDR3aa: CASSLSGQGPYEQYF; CDR3nt: TGCGCCAGCAGCTTGTCAGGACAGGGGCCCTACGAGCAGTACTTC; d_gene: TRBD1; abundance: -; v_gene: TRBV5-1; j_gene: TRBJ2-7; len: 15
CDR3aa: CASSPRAGWDEQYF; CDR3nt: TGTGCCAGCAGCCCAAGGGCAGGGTGGGACGAGCAGTACTTC; d_gene: -; abundance: -; v_gene: TRBV9; j_gene: TRBJ2-7; len: 14
CDR3aa: CASSQDGSADRIYGYTF; CDR3nt: TGTGCCAGCAGCCAAGACGGTTCCGCGGACAGAATCTATGGCTACACCTTC; d_gene: -; abundance: -; v_gene: TRBV4-2; j_gene: TRBJ1-2; len: 17
CDR3aa: CASRTGPTGATYEQYF; CDR3nt: TGTGCCAGCAGAACAGGTCCTACAGGGGCTACGTACGAGCAGTACTTC; d_gene: TRBD1; abundance: -; v_gene: TRBV2; j_gene: TRBJ2-7; len: 16
CDR3aa: CAWSEQGISPLHF; CDR3nt: TGTGCCTGGAGTGAACAGGGAATCTCACCCCTCCACTTT; d_gene: -; abundance: -; v_gene: TRBV30; j_gene: TRBJ1-6; len: 13
CDR3aa: CASSTGSYEQYF; CDR3nt: TGTGCCAGCAGTACAGGTTCCTACGAGCAGTACTTC; d_gene: -; abundance: -; v_gene: TRBV6-5; j_gene: TRBJ2-7; len: 12
CDR3aa: CASSTGQGGHEQYF; CDR3nt: TGTGCCAGCAGTACGGGACAGGGAGGCCACGAGCAGTACTTC; d_gene: TRBD1; abundance: -; v_gene: TRBV27; j_gene: TRBJ2-7; len: 14
CDR3aa: CASSFDPGTGGNEQFF; CDR3nt: TGTGCCAGCAGCTTCGACCCCGGGACAGGGGGCAATGAGCAGTTCTTC; d_gene: TRBD1; abundance: -; v_gene: TRBV5-4; j_gene: TRBJ2-1; len: 16
CDR3aa: CASVGGAGDTDTQYF; CDR3nt: TGTGCTAGTGTTGGGGGAGCGGGGGACACAGATACGCAGTATTTT; d_gene: TRBD2; abundance: few; v_gene: TRBV12-5; j_gene: TRBJ2-3; len: 15
CDR3aa: CASSHDRGHEQFF; CDR3nt: TGTGCCAGCAGCCATGACAGGGGGCATGAGCAGTTCTTC; d_gene: TRBD1; abundance: few; v_gene: TRBV7-3; j_gene: TRBJ2-1; len: 13
CDR3aa: CASSLGIGTNTDTQYF; CDR3nt: TGTGCCAGCAGCTTAGGTATCGGGACAAACACAGATACGCAGTATTTT; d_gene: -; abundance: -; v_gene: TRBV7-3; j_gene: TRBJ2-3; len: 16
CDR3aa: CASSVTTGVNTEAFF; CDR3nt: TGTGCCAGCAGCGTTACGACAGGGGTGAACACTGAAGCTTTCTTT; d_gene: TRBD1; abundance: -; v_gene: TRBV9; j_gene: TRBJ1-1; len: 15
CDR3aa: CASSRQGGTTEAFF; CDR3nt: TGTGCCAGCAGTCGACAGGGGGGGACCACTGAAGCTTTCTTT; d_gene: TRBD1; abundance: -; v_gene: TRBV11-2; j_gene: TRBJ1-1; len: 14
CDR3aa: CASSFLWDRDNSPLHF; CDR3nt: TGTGCCAGCAGCTTTCTGTGGGACAGGGATAATTCACCCCTCCACTTT; d_gene: TRBD1; abundance: -; v_gene: TRBV11-2; j_gene: TRBJ1-6; len: 16
CDR3aa: CASSVGNREVAFF; CDR3nt: TGTGCCAGCAGTGTAGGGAACAGGGAAGTAGCTTTCTTT; d_gene: -; abundance: -; v_gene: TRBV2; j_gene: TRBJ1-1; len: 13
CDR3aa: CASSEAGGGKNEQFF; CDR3nt: TGTGCCAGCAGCGAAGCGGGAGGGGGGAAAAATGAGCAGTTCTTC; d_gene: TRBD2; abundance: -; v_gene: TRBV11-3; j_gene: TRBJ2-1; len: 15